This T cell receptor beta chain was identified during a study of cytomegalovirus exposure and HLA in healthy donors. On the study more broadly: The same platform as the roughly 670 first-cohort repertoires was used for the 90 to 150 validation repertoires, a later analysis reported. The study's findings and limits: As confirmed in vitro, a few CMV-associated chains were specific for CMV antigens.

To note about this clone: Its antigen is still unknown.

Germline lookup yields CDR1 SGHDT and CDR2 YYEEEE. V shed 4 bases and J 4 bases; nucleotides not matched to a gene: 10. This CDR3 region has 16 residues. Using immunoSEQ multiplex PCR, the repertoire was profiled, and TCRdb retains in-frame clones only, with some absent. In the table there are approximately 150,000 clones, 85% to 90% of which are singletons. Sequenced sample: PBMCs. The clonotype originates from a woman aged 18-35 years in good health and CMV-seropositive. V usage is TRBV5-6 and J usage is TRBJ2-2; TRBD1 matches at 7 bases. The CDR3 spells CASSLRTGPTTGELFF. CDR3 coding DNA: TGTGCCAGCAGCCTGAGGACAGGTCCGACCACCGGGGAGCTGTTTTTT.